This TCR beta chain was recorded in a study of cytomegalovirus exposure and HLA in healthy donors. Study-wide results and limits: Specificity for CMV antigens was confirmed in vitro for a few of the CMV-associated chains. The study designated about 180 TCR beta chains cytomegalovirus-associated. Excluded were some V segments that proved indistinguishable, including TRBV6-2 and TRBV6-3.

Healthy people donating bone marrow made up the donors. The CDR3 runs to 16 residues. CDR1 LGHNA and CDR2 YSLEER come from the germline V gene. V lost 0 bases to trimming and J lost 2 bases; unmatched junction nucleotides: 3. Worth noting for this clone: Its antigen is still unknown.

The PCR used 60 Vbeta and 13 Jbeta primers. Assay: immunoSEQ multiplex PCR; the TCRdb copy retains only in-frame clones and omits some. Of some 120,000 clones listed, more than 15% were seen once; the top ten hold around 2.6%. The clonotype comes from a female donor in good health and CMV-seropositive. Sequenced sample: PBMCs. J is TRBJ2-7 and V is TRBV4-3; 11 positions match TRBD2. CDR3 residues: CASSQELAGEPYEQYF. CDR3 bases: TGCGCCAGCAGCCAAGAACTAGCGGGAGAACCCTACGAGCAGTACTTC.